Following are 26 T cell receptor beta chains from one sample sequenced in a study of T cell changes during pregnancy in multiple sclerosis. Generated by immunoSEQ multiplex PCR, the TCRdb table keeps only in-frame clones and is missing some. The sample carries roughly 46,000 clones, around four fifths recorded once. The sequencing used CD4+ T cells from peripheral blood mononuclear cells, collected before pregnancy. Source of these receptors: a female donor with multiple sclerosis, enrolled in a pregnancy study.

This chain joins TRBV5-5 and TRBJ2-7, with D possibly being TRBD2 (6 bases). The CDR3 has 13 amino acids. Germline values: CDR1 SGHKS, CDR2 YYEKEE (reference sequence). Trimming cost V 4 bases and J 6 bases, with 14 bases left between them. The CDR3 DNA reads as TGTGCCAGCAGCGGGCTTGGGGGGAGCGAGCAGTACTTC. This encodes CASSGLGGSEQYF.

This clone appeared once. This sequence joins TRBV9 and TRBJ1-1, with a tentative D call TRBD1 (5 bases). CDR3 length: 14 amino acids. CDR1 is SGDLS, CDR2 YYNGEE, per germline. The V gene lost 0 bases and the J gene lost 4 bases, with 10 bases spanning the gap. As DNA, the CDR3 is TGTGCCAGCAGCGTAGAGCCGGGGGGCACTGAAGCTTTCTTT. Translation gives CASSVEPGGTEAFF.

The chain uses TRBV7-3 and TRBJ2-1; 9 bases are a match to TRBD2. After removal of 9 bases from V and 5 bases from J, the junction contained 11 bases not matched to a gene. The CDR3 totals 15 residues. Germline loops: CDR1 SGHTA, CDR2 FQGTGA. In nucleotides, the CDR3 is TGTGCCAGTTCCCTTAGCGGGGGTTTCAACAATGAGCAGTTCTTC. It is translated as CASSLSGGFNNEQFF.

This chain links TRBV25-1 with TRBJ1-5, with 9 bases lining up with TRBD1. Germline V CDR1 and CDR2: MGHDK, SYGVNS. The J segment lost 5 bases and the V segment lost 3 bases, leaving 5 bases of the junction unmatched. The CDR3 consists of 15 residues. The CDR3 bases are TGTGCCAGCAGTGAGGGACAGGGAGTCTATCAGCCCCAGCATTTT. Protein: CASSEGQGVYQPQHF. Using reference TRBV25-1 and TRBJ1-5 for the parts outside the CDR3, the full variable domain is EADIYQTPRYLVIGTGKKITLECSQTMGHDKMYWYQQDPGMELHLIHYSYGVNSTEKGDLSSESTVSRIRTEHFPLTLESARPSHTSQYLCASSEGQGVYQPQHFGDGTRLSIL.

The chain uses TRBV7-9 and TRBJ2-1, with a tentative D call TRBD2 (6 bases). The CDR3 length is 16 residues. Trimming shortened V by 6 bases and J by 7 bases, and 22 bases separated the two germline ends. Germline CDR1 and CDR2: SEHNR and FQNEAQ (reference sequence). The CDR3 spells CASSQTRLDLGNEQFF. The CDR3 DNA is TGTGCCAGCAGTCAAACTAGACTAGATCTAGGGAATGAGCAGTTCTTC. Full variable domain (rest looked up from reference TRBV7-9 and TRBJ2-1): DTGVSQNPRHKITKRGQNVTFRCDPISEHNRLYWYRQTLGQGPEFLTYFQNEAQLEKSRLLSDRFSAERPKGSFSTLEIQRTEQGDSAMYLCASSQTRLDLGNEQFFGPGTRLTVL.

Details on this clone: Other DNA variants within this sample encode the same CDR3. V usage is TRBV7-2 and J usage is TRBJ1-5, with 7 nucleotides matching TRBD1. Germline V gene sequence: CDR1 SGHTA, CDR2 FQGNSA. The trim removed 3 bases at V and 4 bases at J, leaving 9 bases unmatched. This CDR3 contains 16 residues. The CDR3 DNA reads TGTGCCAGCAGCTTTGGAGGGGGCGCAGGGAATCAGCCCCAGCATTTT. It yields the protein CASSFGGGAGNQPQHF.

This chain connects TRBV5-1 to TRBJ2-2; 7 nucleotides line up with TRBD2. This CDR3 region has 15 residues. The trim removed 1 base at V and 4 bases at J, leaving 4 bases unmatched. Germline assignment: CDR1 SGHRS and CDR2 YFSETQ. The CDR3 DNA reads TGCGCCAGCAGCTTGAGACTAGCAGCCACCGGGGAGCTGTTTTTT. Its translation is CASSLRLAATGELFF.

The chain links TRBV4-3 to TRBJ2-4; 7 bases line up with TRBD1. The CDR3 spans 16 residues. Per the germline V gene, CDR1 is LGHNA and CDR2 is YSLEER. The trim removed 4 bases at V and 6 bases at J, leaving 12 bases unmatched. The CDR3 DNA is TGCGCCAGCAGCCGAGAATCGACAGGGCCCCTAAACATTCAGTACTTC. It specifies CASSRESTGPLNIQYF.

The chain is built from TRBV30 and TRBJ1-3, with no clear D. Germline V gene lookup returns CDR1 GTSNPN and CDR2 SVGIG (reference sequence). The ends were cut back, 0 bases at V and 3 bases at J, with 6 bases in the middle. CDR3 length: 13 amino acids. CDR3 nucleotide sequence: TGTGCCTGGAGTGTCGGAGATGGAAACACCATATATTTT. Translation: CAWSVGDGNTIYF.

The J gene is TRBJ2-5, the V gene TRBV6-5, with 11 bases lining up with TRBD1. The V gene end was trimmed by 8 bases and the J gene end by 5 bases; junction bases not matched to a gene: 7. CDR3 size: 14 residues. Germline CDR1 is MNHEY and CDR2 is SVGAGI. CDR3 loop: CASWRDRGGETQYF. The CDR3 coding sequence is TGTGCCAGCTGGCGGGACAGGGGGGGGGAGACCCAGTACTTC.

CDR3 nucleotide sequence: TGCGCCAGCAGCTTGGGGTCCCAGTTGAACACTGAAGCTTTCTTT. It is translated as CASSLGSQLNTEAFF. This chain joins TRBV5-1 and TRBJ1-1; D unresolved. V lost 0 bases, J lost 0 bases, and 9 bases lay in between. The CDR3 length is 15 residues. CDR1 and CDR2 from the germline V gene are SGHRS and YFSETQ.

V gene TRBV4-1 combines with J gene TRBJ1-4; 8 bases match TRBD1. The CDR3 runs to 14 residues. CDR1 is MGHRA, CDR2 YSYEKL, per germline. V lost 4 bases, J lost 8 bases, and 6 bases stayed unmatched. The CDR3, as DNA: TGCGCCAGCAGCCTCGGACAGGGCGGAGAAAAACTGTTTTTT. As protein: CASSLGQGGEKLFF.

CDR3 region: CASSQDLGTGAVSSQYF. The CDR3 region has the DNA TGTGCCAGCAGCCAAGATCTTGGGACAGGGGCCGTGAGCTCCCAGTACTTC. This chain uses TRBV4-2 with TRBJ2-5; 10 bases match TRBD1. CDR3 length: 17 residues. CDR1 and CDR2 from the germline V gene are LGHNA and YNFKEQ. J lost 9 bases, V lost 0 bases, and 13 bases had no gene match.

The chain employs TRBV10-3 and TRBJ2-3; 9 bases match TRBD2. Looked up from germline, CDR1 is ENHRY and CDR2 is SYGVKD. Losses at the gene ends were 4 bases for V and 0 bases for J; bases not matched to a gene: 23. The CDR3 covers 22 residues. The CDR3 DNA reads TGTGCCATCAGTGGTACGGAGGAGCGGGGGGCCAAACTCCTCACTAGCACAGATACGCAGTATTTT. This gives the protein CAISGTEERGAKLLTSTDTQYF.

The chain combines TRBV4-2 with TRBJ1-2; D is ambiguous. From germline, CDR1 is LGHNA and CDR2 YNFKEQ. The CDR3 spans 14 residues. V lost 1 base and J lost 7, with 13 bases in between. CDR3 amino acids: CASSQGTEVRGYTF. DNA of the CDR3: TGTGCCAGCAGCCAAGGAACGGAGGTGCGTGGCTACACCTTC.

The chain couples TRBV5-1 to TRBJ2-1, with TRBD2 identical over 11 bases. The CDR3 sequence is 15 residues long. The V and J ends lost 3 bases and 4 bases, in that order; junction bases with no gene match: 3. Germline V gene lookup returns CDR1 SGHRS and CDR2 YFSETQ. CDR3: CASSSTSGSYNEQFF. CDR3 DNA sequence: TGCGCCAGCAGCTCCACTAGCGGGAGTTACAATGAGCAGTTCTTC.

This clone showed up just a few times. This chain joins TRBV9 and TRBJ1-1; no reliable D call. CDR1 is SGDLS and CDR2 is YYNGEE in the germline V gene. The CDR3 runs 13 residues. Deletions cut 1 base from V and 0 bases from J, with 4 bases between. The CDR3: CASSVQMNTEAFF. CDR3 nucleotides: TGTGCCAGCAGCGTACAGATGAACACTGAAGCTTTCTTT.

The rearrangement uses TRBV6-1 and TRBJ2-3, with TRBD1 identical over 8 bases. The CDR3 is 14 amino acids. The V gene's germline CDR1 is MNHNS and CDR2 SASEGT. V dropped 8 bases and J dropped 8; count of bases not matched to a gene: 12. CDR3 nucleotides: TGTGCCAGCGGATTGGATCCAGGGGGCGGTACGCAGTATTTT. Translating gives CASGLDPGGGTQYF.

This clone was counted ten times or more. This chain uses TRBV7-7 with TRBJ1-3; TRBD1 agrees at 8 bases. Trimming took 5 bases from V and 0 from J; bases not matched to a gene: 6. The CDR3 is made up of 16 amino acids. CDR1 and CDR2 from the germline V gene are SSHAT and FNYEAQ (reference sequence). CDR3 DNA: TGTGCCAGCAGCCCGGGACAGGCGAGCTCTGGAAACACCATATATTTT. It specifies CASSPGQASSGNTIYF.

The chain is built from TRBV27 and TRBJ2-7; maybe TRBD1 (5 bases). V was shortened by 4 bases and J by 1 base, with 14 bases between the two germline ends. The CDR3 runs 15 residues. Germline CDR1 is MNHEY and CDR2 is SMNVEV (reference sequence). This CDR3 is CASSYSTDPSYEQYF. Here the CDR3 DNA reads TGTGCCAGCAGTTATTCGACAGACCCTTCCTACGAGCAGTACTTC.

The chain recombines TRBV6-1 with TRBJ2-3, with TRBD1 identical over 7 bases. This CDR3 comprises 15 residues. Per germline, CDR1 MNHNS and CDR2 SASEGT. J gave up 2 bases and V 1 base, and 3 bases lay outside the gene matches. CDR3 DNA: TGTGCCAGCAGTGAAGTTACAGGGGTCACAGATACGCAGTATTTT. As protein: CASSEVTGVTDTQYF.

This clone is medium-sized. This chain uses TRBV10-1 with TRBJ1-5, with D possibly matching TRBD1 (5 bases). Germline CDR1 is WNHNN and CDR2 is SYGVQD (reference sequence). Trimming stripped 6 bases from V and 4 bases from J, with 10 bases between. This CDR3 has 13 amino acids. As DNA, the CDR3 is TGCGCCAGCAGCGTCGGGGGGAATCAGCCCCAGCATTTT. It translates to CASSVGGNQPQHF.

V and J are TRBV7-2 and TRBJ2-7; TRBD2 agrees at 11 bases. Germline CDR1 reads SGHTA; CDR2 reads FQGNSA. V gave up 2 bases and J gave up 4 bases; unmatched junction bases: 4. CDR3 size: 15 residues. The CDR3 DNA reads TGTGCCAGCAGCTTAATGTTAGCGGGAGGGTACGAGCAGTACTTC. It yields the protein CASSLMLAGGYEQYF.

In nucleotides, the CDR3 is TGTGCCAGCAGCCTGGGGCGGGACTTTAGCACAGATACGCAGTATTTT. It translates to CASSLGRDFSTDTQYF. The chain links TRBV7-9 to TRBJ2-3; the D gene is possibly TRBD2 (6 bases). CDR1 is SEHNR and CDR2 is FQNEAQ in the germline V gene (reference sequence). CDR3 length: 16 amino acids. V gave up 5 bases and J gave up 0 bases, with 15 bases separating them.

V gene TRBV10-3 combines with J gene TRBJ2-7; a possible D gene is TRBD2 (5 bases). The CDR3 sequence is 13 residues long. V lost 9 bases and J 0 bases, leaving 12 bases between the germline ends. Germline V CDR1 and CDR2: ENHRY, SYGVKD. CDR3 sequence: CAMRADSSYEQYF. CDR3 nucleotide sequence: TGTGCCATGAGGGCGGATAGCTCCTACGAGCAGTACTTC.

This chain connects TRBV5-6 to TRBJ2-3, with 13 bases aligning to TRBD2. J was trimmed by 2 bases and V by 4 bases; bases with no gene match: 4. The CDR3 has 16 residues. CDR1 is SGHDT and CDR2 is YYEEEE in the germline V gene. In DNA form, the CDR3 reads TGTGCCAGCAGCCGGGGACTAGCGGGAACCACAGATACGCAGTATTTT. It codes for CASSRGLAGTTDTQYF.